Sequencing of this T cell receptor (beta chain) was carried out in a study of cytomegalovirus exposure and HLA in healthy donors. Study-wide background: Researchers previously reported finding roughly 120 million unique TCR beta sequences from around 200 million T cells.

The PCR ran on 60 Vbeta and 13 Jbeta primers. Assay used: immunoSEQ multiplex PCR; TCRdb lists only in-frame clones, some missing. The profile covers roughly 180,000 clones, with more than 70% appearing a single time and about 1.5% taken by the ten largest. The receptor was derived from a male donor in good health and CMV-seronegative. The sequencing sample was made of PBMCs.

CDR3 loop: CAARGGDAFF. The CDR3 bases are TGTGCCGCGCGGGGGGGGGATGCTTTCTTT. The V call is TRBV28, the J call TRBJ1-1, with D tentatively TRBD1 (5 bases). This CDR3 has 10 residues. Germline V gene lookup returns CDR1 MDHEN and CDR2 SYDVKM. V was trimmed by 11 bases and J by 11 bases, leaving 15 bases between them. The whole variable domain, filled in from reference TRBV28 and TRBJ1-1, reads DVKVTQSSRYLVKRTGEKVFLECVQDMDHENMFWYRQDPGLGLRLIYFSYDVKMKEKGDIPEGYSVSREKKERFSLILESASTNQTSMYLCAARGGDAFFGQGTRLTVV.